Shown below are 30 T cell receptor beta chains from a single sample sequenced in a study of shared clonotypes between healthy human individuals. The data were produced by immunoSEQ multiplex PCR, yet TCRdb's version contains in-frame clones alone and is incomplete. Found here are about 1,800,000 clones, less than 95% of them singletons; the top ten hold 1.2%. Terminally differentiated effector memory CD45RA+ cells were excluded from the naive CD8 cells, which were CD45RO-negative and positively selected for CCR7. Sequenced sample: naive CD8+ T cells sorted from blood. Every receptor here comes from a man aged 18 to 30 in good health.

This chain connects TRBV11-2 to TRBJ2-7, with 9 bases fitting TRBD1. The CDR3 consists of 12 residues. J lost 8 bases, V lost 4 bases, and 3 bases had no gene match. The germline CDR1 and CDR2 sequences are SGHAT and FQNNGV. The CDR3 sequence is CASSWDRDKQYF. CDR3 coding DNA: TGTGCCAGCAGCTGGGACAGGGACAAGCAGTACTTC.

This clone came up once. This chain connects TRBV9 to TRBJ2-5; TRBD2 agrees at 9 bases. J lost 1 base, V lost 0 bases, and 4 bases had no gene match. Germline lookup yields CDR1 SGDLS and CDR2 YYNGEE. This CDR3 has 16 amino acids. The CDR3 nucleotides read TGTGCCAGCAGCGTAGTGTCTAGCGGGATCCAAGAGACCCAGTACTTC. It translates to CASSVVSSGIQETQYF. Supplemented by reference TRBV9 and TRBJ2-5, the full variable domain reads DSGVTQTPKHLITATGQRVTLRCSPRSGDLSVYWYQQSLDQGLQFLIQYYNGEERAKGNILERFSAQQFPDLHSELNLSSLELGDSALYFCASSVVSSGIQETQYFGPGTRLLVL.

The chain carries TRBV11-3 and TRBJ2-1; 7 bases align to TRBD2. V shed 2 bases, J shed 4 bases, and the junction held 5 bases outside the gene matches. In germline, CDR1 is SGHNT, CDR2 YENEEA. This CDR3 region has 15 residues. CDR3 DNA: TGTGCCAGCAGCTTAACCCTAGCGGCTTACAATGAGCAGTTCTTC. Translated: CASSLTLAAYNEQFF. The whole variable domain, filled in from reference TRBV11-3 and TRBJ2-1, reads EAGVVQSPRYKIIEKKQPVAFWCNPISGHNTLYWYLQNLGQGPELLIRYENEEAVDDSQLPKDRFSAERLKGVDSTLKIQPAELGDSAVYLCASSLTLAAYNEQFFGPGTRLTVL.

As concerns this clone: A much larger clone lies a single base off, so this may be a read error. V gene TRBV25-1 combines with J gene TRBJ2-5; 10 nucleotides match TRBD1. The J call is in doubt because the DNA end fits TRBJ2-7 better. The germline gives CDR1 MGHDK, CDR2 SYGVNS. This CDR3 comprises 14 residues. The CDR3 nucleotides are TGTGCCAGCAGTCCCGGGACAGGGGCCTACGAGCAGTACTTC. This encodes CASSPGTGAYEQYF.

The table lists this clone with a count of one. Other DNA sequences in the sample encode the same CDR3. This chain uses TRBV27 with TRBJ2-5; 12 positions agree with TRBD1. From germline, CDR1 is MNHEY and CDR2 SMNVEV (reference sequence). The CDR3 sequence is 14 residues long. V dropped 3 bases and J dropped 5; count of bases not matched to a gene: 1. CDR3 sequence (DNA): TGTGCCAGCAGTTTGGGGACAGGGGGCGAGACCCAGTACTTC. Translated: CASSLGTGGETQYF.

This chain uses TRBV5-1 with TRBJ2-1; TRBD2 agrees at 10 bases. The CDR3 has 15 amino acids. From germline, CDR1 is SGHRS and CDR2 YFSETQ. Trimming removed 2 bases from V and 8 bases from J; junction bases left unmatched: 7. CDR3 bases: TGCGCCAGCAGCTTAGCGGGAGGGCCGGTCGATGAGCAGTTCTTC. Its protein product is CASSLAGGPVDEQFF.

Remarks on this clone: The same CDR3 can be traced to other DNA sequences in this sample. This chain connects TRBV6-5 to TRBJ2-1; 11 bases are shared with TRBD2. The junction had 4 bases not matched to a gene; V was cut back by 5 bases and J by 4 bases. Looked up from germline, CDR1 is MNHEY and CDR2 is SVGAGI. This CDR3 has 15 amino acids. The CDR3 loop reads CASSAGLAAYNEQFF. The CDR3, as DNA: TGTGCCAGCAGTGCGGGACTAGCGGCATACAATGAGCAGTTCTTC.

This chain connects TRBV5-1 to TRBJ2-2; TRBD2 agrees at 12 bases. CDR1 and CDR2 from the germline V gene are SGHRS and YFSETQ. V lost 2 bases, J lost 7 bases, and 9 bases stayed unmatched. The CDR3 sequence is 17 residues long. The CDR3 here is CASSFRLAGDFGGELFF. In DNA form, the CDR3 reads TGCGCCAGCAGCTTTAGACTAGCGGGAGATTTCGGCGGGGAGCTGTTTTTT. The variable domain in full, completed from reference TRBV5-1 and TRBJ2-2, reads KAGVTQTPRYLIKTRGQQVTLSCSPISGHRSVSWYQQTPGQGLQFLFEYFSETQRNKGNFPGRFSGRQFSNSRSEMNVSTLELGDSALYLCASSFRLAGDFGGELFFGEGSRLTVL.

V is TRBV6-1 and J is TRBJ2-7, with D possibly TRBD2 on 6 matching bases. The CDR3 totals 16 residues. V gave up 1 base and J gave up 3 bases, with 16 bases separating them. Per the germline V gene, CDR1 is MNHNS and CDR2 is SASEGT. As DNA, the CDR3 is TGTGCCAGCAGTGAAGGTTCCCCGGACTACTACTACGAGCAGTACTTC. This codes for CASSEGSPDYYYEQYF.

The chain links TRBV28 to TRBJ1-1; no definite D call. The CDR3 totals 14 residues. The V end lost 7 bases, the J end lost 0 bases, and 12 bases lay between the germline ends. Germline-derived CDR1 and CDR2 are MDHEN and SYDVKM. The CDR3 DNA follows: TGTGCCAGCACCCTTCGGCCAGTGAACACTGAAGCTTTCTTT. Its translation is CASTLRPVNTEAFF.

This clone was recorded only once. CDR3 coding DNA: TGTGCCAGCACCAACCCCATGTGGGTCGGAGGAAACACCATATATTTT. Amino acid sequence: CASTNPMWVGGNTIYF. The V gene is TRBV28, the J gene TRBJ1-3; no definite D call. Germline V gene data show CDR1 as MDHEN and CDR2 as SYDVKM. V shed 7 bases and J shed 4 bases, with 20 bases lying between them. The CDR3 is made up of 16 amino acids.

V usage is TRBV9 and J usage is TRBJ2-3, with D possibly matching TRBD2 (6 bases). The germline V and J ends were trimmed by 1 base and 0 bases, with 15 bases remaining between them. This CDR3 has 17 amino acids. Germline values: CDR1 SGDLS, CDR2 YYNGEE. The CDR3, as DNA: TGTGCCAGCAGCGTATTCGGCGGGGCGGCTAGCACAGATACGCAGTATTTT. This translates into CASSVFGGAASTDTQYF.

V usage is TRBV15 and J usage is TRBJ2-1, with D possibly being TRBD2 (6 bases). In germline, CDR1 is LNHNV, CDR2 YYDKDF (reference sequence). The CDR3 totals 14 residues. V lost 7 bases and J lost 5, with 15 bases in between. The CDR3, as DNA: TGTGCCACCACCCCGGGACTTCCTAACAATGAGCAGTTCTTC. It encodes CATTPGLPNNEQFF.

The gene calls are TRBV7-9 and TRBJ2-1, with D possibly TRBD1 on 5 matching bases. This CDR3 is 13 amino acids long. Germline CDR1 and CDR2: SEHNR and FQNEAQ (reference sequence). Trimming left V 1 base short and J 8 bases short, with 9 bases between. The CDR3 nucleotides are TGTGCCAGCAGCTTAGGGACACGGTATGAGCAGTTCTTC. Translated: CASSLGTRYEQFF.

This clone was seen once. This chain connects TRBV5-6 to TRBJ1-6; D is uncertain. The germline V and J ends were trimmed by 4 bases and 7 bases, with 12 bases remaining between them. The CDR3 contains 14 residues. CDR1 is SGHDT and CDR2 is YYEEEE in the germline V gene. The CDR3 DNA reads TGTGCCAGCAGCATCGGGGTTATCAATTCACCCCTCCACTTT. It codes for CASSIGVINSPLHF.

The chain uses TRBV7-2 and TRBJ2-7, with D perhaps assigned TRBD1 or TRBD2 (5 bases each). CDR3 size: 15 residues. The V end was cut by 6 bases, the J end by 0 bases, with 15 bases between. Looked up from germline, CDR1 is SGHTA and CDR2 is FQGNSA. The CDR3 sequence is CASSGTGGSSYEQYF. The CDR3 nucleotides are TGTGCCAGCAGTGGGACCGGTGGAAGCTCCTACGAGCAGTACTTC. The complete variable domain, with remaining parts taken from reference TRBV7-2 and TRBJ2-7, reads GAGVSQSPSNKVTEKGKDVELRCDPISGHTALYWYRQSLGQGLEFLIYFQGNSAPDKSGLPSDRFSAERTGGSVSTLTIQRTQQEDSAVYLCASSGTGGSSYEQYFGPGTRLTVT.

The V call is TRBV6-5, the J call TRBJ2-3, with 9 bases matching TRBD2. The CDR3 is made up of 13 amino acids. CDR1 is MNHEY, CDR2 SVGAGI, per germline. This chain's CDR3 is CARGGNLTDTQYF. The CDR3 region has the DNA TGTGCGCGGGGGGGGAACCTCACAGATACGCAGTATTTT.

This clone has more than one count but fewer than ten. Other DNA sequences in this specimen translate into the identical CDR3. CDR3 sequence: CASSLEASYEQYF. The CDR3 DNA reads TGCGCCAGCAGCTTGGAGGCCTCCTACGAGCAGTACTTC. The chain carries TRBV5-1 and TRBJ2-7; D is unresolved. V was cut by 0 bases and J by 0 bases, with 4 bases left in between. The CDR3 spans 13 residues. CDR1 and CDR2 from the germline V gene are SGHRS and YFSETQ. Variable domain in full (rest from reference TRBV5-1 and TRBJ2-7): KAGVTQTPRYLIKTRGQQVTLSCSPISGHRSVSWYQQTPGQGLQFLFEYFSETQRNKGNFPGRFSGRQFSNSRSEMNVSTLELGDSALYLCASSLEASYEQYFGPGTRLTVT.

The chain uses TRBV25-1 and TRBJ2-5; 10 positions agree with TRBD1. This CDR3 region has 15 residues. J gave up 1 base and V 4 bases, and 3 bases lay outside the gene matches. The germline V gene has CDR1 MGHDK and CDR2 SYGVNS. This chain's CDR3 is CASSGGQGTQETQYF. As DNA, the CDR3 is TGTGCCAGCAGTGGGGGACAGGGGACCCAAGAGACCCAGTACTTC.

The chain has TRBV6-5 and TRBJ1-2; 7 positions agree with TRBD1. Germline CDR1 MNHEY, CDR2 SVGAGI. CDR3 length: 14 amino acids. V lost 6 bases, J lost 2 bases, and 6 bases stayed unmatched. DNA for the CDR3: TGTGCCAGCAGAATGACAGGGCCAAACTATGGCTACACCTTC. Translation: CASRMTGPNYGYTF.

The CDR3 bases are TGTGCCAGCAGTTGGACAGGGTTGGGAAACATTCAGTACTTC. It specifies CASSWTGLGNIQYF. This chain uses TRBV28 with TRBJ2-4, with 8 bases that match TRBD1. Germline lookup yields CDR1 MDHEN and CDR2 SYDVKM. The CDR3 loop spans 14 amino acids. Trimming at V came to 4 bases and at J to 6 bases, leaving 5 bases not matched to a gene. Combining the CDR3 with reference TRBV28 and TRBJ2-4 gives the whole variable domain DVKVTQSSRYLVKRTGEKVFLECVQDMDHENMFWYRQDPGLGLRLIYFSYDVKMKEKGDIPEGYSVSREKKERFSLILESASTNQTSMYLCASSWTGLGNIQYFGAGTRLSVL.

The chain combines TRBV6-5 with TRBJ2-2; TRBD1 matches at 8 bases. With 10 bases clipped from V and 4 bases from J, the junction kept 2 bases outside the gene matches. The germline gives CDR1 MNHEY, CDR2 SVGAGI. The CDR3 has 12 amino acids. CDR3 region: CAIQGGTGELFF. DNA for the CDR3: TGTGCCATACAGGGGGGCACCGGGGAGCTGTTTTTT.

The rearrangement joins TRBV9 to TRBJ1-2; possible D gene TRBD1, 6 bases. Germline V gene lookup returns CDR1 SGDLS and CDR2 YYNGEE. Trimming removed 0 bases from V and 12 bases from J, with 12 bases in between. This CDR3 spans 12 amino acids. In nucleotides, the CDR3 is TGTGCCAGCAGCGTAGAGGGGGGACCTAACACCTTC. Amino acids: CASSVEGGPNTF.

As concerns this clone: Within the sample, other DNA sequences also encode this same CDR3. The J gene is TRBJ2-7, the V gene TRBV6-5, with a weak D call TRBD2 (5 bases). The length of the CDR3 is 11 residues. Trimming pared 2 bases from V and 6 bases from J, leaving 5 bases between. Germline CDR1 is MNHEY and CDR2 is SVGAGI. DNA for the CDR3: TGTGCCAGCAGTTACGGAGGCGAGCAGTACTTC. Its protein is CASSYGGEQYF.

V gene TRBV7-2 combines with J gene TRBJ2-7; unclear D gene. This CDR3 region has 12 residues. With 3 bases removed from V and 0 bases from J, the gap between germline ends came to 3 bases. Germline V gene data show CDR1 as SGHTA and CDR2 as FQGNSA. The CDR3 loop is CASSFVSYEQYF. CDR3 nucleotides: TGTGCCAGCAGCTTTGTCTCCTACGAGCAGTACTTC.

This clone was seen only once. V and J are TRBV14 and TRBJ2-2, with 8 nucleotides matching TRBD2. The germline gives CDR1 SGHDN, CDR2 FVKESK. The junction had 7 bases not matched to a gene; V was cut back by 1 base and J by 3 bases. This CDR3 has 17 amino acids. The CDR3, as DNA: TGTGCCAGCAGCCAAGGTTTTGGCGGGGGGTACACCGGGGAGCTGTTTTTT. This sequence encodes CASSQGFGGGYTGELFF.

The rearrangement joins TRBV2 to TRBJ2-1, with D tentatively TRBD2 (5 bases). Between the trimmed V and J ends, which lost 6 bases and 6 bases, there was a span of 15 bases. Per the germline V gene, CDR1 is SNHLY and CDR2 is FYNNEI. The CDR3 spans 14 residues. The CDR3 DNA sequence: TGTGCCAGCAGGGACTCCACCTACGGCAATGAGCAGTTCTTC. This gives the protein CASRDSTYGNEQFF.

The rearrangement uses TRBV4-1 and TRBJ2-3, with D unresolved. V was pared by 5 bases and J by 6 bases, with 9 bases between. This CDR3 is 12 amino acids long. Germline values: CDR1 MGHRA, CDR2 YSYEKL. The CDR3 sequence: CASSAPSDTQYF. As DNA, the CDR3 is TGCGCCAGCAGCGCCCCGTCGGATACGCAGTATTTT.

The chain couples TRBV5-1 to TRBJ2-3; TRBD2 matches 13 bases. This CDR3 comprises 18 residues. The J segment lost 2 bases and the V segment lost 4 bases, leaving 10 bases of the junction unmatched. Germline V gene sequence: CDR1 SGHRS, CDR2 YFSETQ. In nucleotides, the CDR3 is TGCGCCAGCAGCATCGGACTAGCGGGGGCCTTTATCACAGATACGCAGTATTTT. It translates to CASSIGLAGAFITDTQYF.

This rearrangement joins TRBV10-3 to TRBJ2-7; 10 bases align to TRBD1. Per germline, CDR1 ENHRY and CDR2 SYGVKD. V lost 3 bases to trimming and J lost 2 bases; unmatched junction nucleotides: 4. This CDR3 has 15 residues. The CDR3 reads CAISETGTGAYEQYF. CDR3 coding DNA: TGTGCCATCAGTGAAACCGGGACAGGGGCCTACGAGCAGTACTTC.